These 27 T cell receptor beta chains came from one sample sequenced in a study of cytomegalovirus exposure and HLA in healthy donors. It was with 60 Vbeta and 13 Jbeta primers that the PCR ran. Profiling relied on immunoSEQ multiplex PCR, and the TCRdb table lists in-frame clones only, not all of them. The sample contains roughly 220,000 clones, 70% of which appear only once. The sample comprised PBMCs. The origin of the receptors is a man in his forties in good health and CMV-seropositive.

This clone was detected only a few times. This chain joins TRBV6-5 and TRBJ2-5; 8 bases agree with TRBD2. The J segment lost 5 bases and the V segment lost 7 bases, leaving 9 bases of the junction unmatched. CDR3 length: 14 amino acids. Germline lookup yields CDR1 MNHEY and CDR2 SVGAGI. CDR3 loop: CASKGGGRVETQYF. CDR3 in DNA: TGTGCCAGCAAGGGCGGGGGGCGCGTGGAGACCCAGTACTTC.

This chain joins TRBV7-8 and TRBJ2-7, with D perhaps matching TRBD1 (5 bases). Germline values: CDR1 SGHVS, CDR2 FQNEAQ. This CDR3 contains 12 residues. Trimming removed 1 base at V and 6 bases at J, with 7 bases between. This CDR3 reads CASSLGRVEQYF. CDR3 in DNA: TGTGCCAGCAGCTTAGGCAGGGTCGAGCAGTACTTC.

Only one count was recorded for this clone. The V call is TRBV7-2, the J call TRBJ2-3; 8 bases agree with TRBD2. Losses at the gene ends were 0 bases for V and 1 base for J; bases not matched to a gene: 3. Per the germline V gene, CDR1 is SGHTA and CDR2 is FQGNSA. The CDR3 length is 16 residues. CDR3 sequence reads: CASSLAPAGGTDTQYF. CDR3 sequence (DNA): TGTGCCAGCAGCTTAGCGCCAGCGGGGGGCACAGATACGCAGTATTTT.

In DNA form, the CDR3 reads TGTGCCAGCAGCCTGGCAGGGGGCTTGAACACTGAAGCTTTCTTT. It translates to CASSLAGGLNTEAFF. The genes are TRBV5-4 and TRBJ1-1, with TRBD1 identical over 8 bases. The J segment lost 0 bases and the V segment lost 4 bases, leaving 5 bases of the junction unmatched. Germline V gene data show CDR1 as SGHNT and CDR2 as YYREEE (reference sequence). The CDR3 sequence is 15 residues long.

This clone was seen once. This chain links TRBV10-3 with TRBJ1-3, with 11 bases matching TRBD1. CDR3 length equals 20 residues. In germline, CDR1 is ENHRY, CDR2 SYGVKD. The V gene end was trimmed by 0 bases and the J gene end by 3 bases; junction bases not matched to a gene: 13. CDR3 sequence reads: CAISESKDRGRITGGNTIYF. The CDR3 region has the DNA TGTGCCATCAGTGAGTCAAAGGACAGGGGGCGAATAACTGGTGGAAACACCATATATTTT.

CDR3 nucleotides: TGTGCCAGCCGGGAGGACAGTCTATCGAGGGGTAAGAACACTGAAGCTTTCTTT. Protein sequence: CASREDSLSRGKNTEAFF. The chain carries TRBV6-4 and TRBJ1-1, with a weak D call TRBD1 (6 bases). Germline values: CDR1 MRHNA, CDR2 SNTAGT. The CDR3 totals 18 residues. V was trimmed by 8 bases and J by 1 base, leaving 26 bases between them.

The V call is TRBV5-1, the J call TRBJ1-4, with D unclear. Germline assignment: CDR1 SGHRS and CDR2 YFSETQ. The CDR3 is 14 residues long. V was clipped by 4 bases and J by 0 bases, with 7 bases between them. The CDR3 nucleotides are TGCGCCAGCAGCAGAGAAGCAACTAATGAAAAACTGTTTTTT. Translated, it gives CASSREATNEKLFF.

Here the CDR3 DNA reads TGTGCCAGCAGCCCCCGGACAGGGGGTAATGTTCGTGGCTACACCTTC. It is translated as CASSPRTGGNVRGYTF. J is TRBJ1-2 and V is TRBV5-4; the match to TRBD1 covers 10 bases. V shed 4 bases, J shed 7 bases, and the junction held 13 bases outside the gene matches. The CDR3 is 16 residues long. Germline values: CDR1 SGHNT, CDR2 YYREEE (reference sequence).

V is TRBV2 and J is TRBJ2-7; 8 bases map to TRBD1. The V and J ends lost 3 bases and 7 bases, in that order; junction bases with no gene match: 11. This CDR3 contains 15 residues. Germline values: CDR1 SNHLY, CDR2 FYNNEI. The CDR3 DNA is TGTGCCAGCAGTGATTTTCGGACAGGGAGAAGTGAGCAGTACTTC. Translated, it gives CASSDFRTGRSEQYF.

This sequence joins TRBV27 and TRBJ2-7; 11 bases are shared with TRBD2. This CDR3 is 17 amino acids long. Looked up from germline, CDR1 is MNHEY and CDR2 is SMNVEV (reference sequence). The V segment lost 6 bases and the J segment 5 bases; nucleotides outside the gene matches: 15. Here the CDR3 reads CASSREGVAGGFHEQYF. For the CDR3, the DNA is TGTGCCAGCAGCCGTGAGGGAGTAGCGGGGGGGTTCCACGAGCAGTACTTC.

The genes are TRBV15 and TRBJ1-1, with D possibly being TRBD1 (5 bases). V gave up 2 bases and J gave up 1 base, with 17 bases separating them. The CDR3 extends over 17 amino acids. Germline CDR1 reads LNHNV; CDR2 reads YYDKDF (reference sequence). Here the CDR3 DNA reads TGTGCCACCAGCAGACAACAGAGGAGGGGCGAGAACACTGAAGCTTTCTTT. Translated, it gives CATSRQQRRGENTEAFF.

The CDR3: CASSSDTFSNQPQHF. The CDR3, as DNA: TGTGCCAGCTCTTCGGACACTTTTAGCAATCAGCCCCAGCATTTT. The chain uses TRBV6-1 and TRBJ1-5; D might be TRBD1 (5 bases). Germline CDR1 and CDR2: MNHNS and SASEGT. This CDR3 contains 15 residues. V lost 8 bases and J 0 bases, leaving 14 bases between the germline ends.

The CDR3 is CASSIGTASTEAFF. CDR3 nucleotide sequence: TGTGCCAGTAGTATAGGGACAGCCTCGACAGAAGCTTTCTTT. J is TRBJ1-1 and V is TRBV19; tentatively, D is TRBD1 (6 bases). V was trimmed by 1 base and J by 8 bases, leaving 14 bases between them. There are 14 residues in the CDR3. From germline, CDR1 is LNHDA and CDR2 SQIVND (reference sequence).

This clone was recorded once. As DNA, the CDR3 is TGTGCCAGCAAATTCGACAGGGGTAATGAAAAACTGTTTTTT. As protein: CASKFDRGNEKLFF. This chain joins TRBV2 and TRBJ1-4, with TRBD1 identical over 8 bases. Losses at the gene ends were 7 bases for V and 4 bases for J; bases not matched to a gene: 5. Germline CDR1 is SNHLY and CDR2 is FYNNEI. The CDR3 has 14 amino acids. The whole variable domain, filled in from reference TRBV2 and TRBJ1-4, reads EPEVTQTPSHQVTQMGQEVILRCVPISNHLYFYWYRQILGQKVEFLVSFYNNEISEKSEIFDDQFSVERPDGSNFTLKIRSTKLEDSAMYFCASKFDRGNEKLFFGSGTQLSVL.

Written as DNA, the CDR3 is TGTGCCAGCAGTCCGCAACTGACGGGTATGGAGCAGTACTTC. Its translation is CASSPQLTGMEQYF. This chain joins TRBV28 and TRBJ2-7; D remains unclear. The V end was cut by 5 bases, the J end by 7 bases, with 18 bases between. Germline CDR1 reads MDHEN; CDR2 reads SYDVKM. This CDR3 is built from 14 residues.

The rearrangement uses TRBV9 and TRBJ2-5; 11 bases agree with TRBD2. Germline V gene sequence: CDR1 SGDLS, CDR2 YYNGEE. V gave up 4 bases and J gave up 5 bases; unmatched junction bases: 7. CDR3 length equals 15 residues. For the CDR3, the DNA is TGTGCCAGCAGCCCGCTAGCGGGGGGTGGGGAGACCCAGTACTTC. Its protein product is CASSPLAGGGETQYF.

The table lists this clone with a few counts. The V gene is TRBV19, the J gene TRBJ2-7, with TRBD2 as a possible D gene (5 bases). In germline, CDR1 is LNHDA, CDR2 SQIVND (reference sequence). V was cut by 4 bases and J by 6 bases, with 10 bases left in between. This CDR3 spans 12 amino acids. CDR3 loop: CASSTGVSEQYF. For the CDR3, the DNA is TGTGCCAGTAGTACCGGGGTCTCCGAGCAGTACTTC.

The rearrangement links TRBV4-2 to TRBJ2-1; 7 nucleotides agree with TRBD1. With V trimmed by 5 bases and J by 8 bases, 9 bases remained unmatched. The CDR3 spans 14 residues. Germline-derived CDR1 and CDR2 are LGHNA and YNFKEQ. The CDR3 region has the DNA TGTGCCAGCAGCTCGCAACAGGGGCGGGATGAGCAGTTCTTC. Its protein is CASSSQQGRDEQFF.

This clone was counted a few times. The CDR3 DNA is TGTGCCAGCAGTCAGGGTAGGGGCACTGAAGCTTTCTTT. Translation gives CASSQGRGTEAFF. This chain connects TRBV27 to TRBJ1-1; D perhaps matches TRBD1 (5 bases). Germline CDR1 MNHEY, CDR2 SMNVEV (reference sequence). The CDR3 spans 13 residues. V lost 5 bases and J 4 bases, leaving 11 bases between the germline ends.

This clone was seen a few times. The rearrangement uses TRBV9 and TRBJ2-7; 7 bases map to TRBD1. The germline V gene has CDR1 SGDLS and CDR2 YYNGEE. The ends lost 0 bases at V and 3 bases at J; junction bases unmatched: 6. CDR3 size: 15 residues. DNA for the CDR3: TGTGCCAGCAGCGTAGGGGGACAGATCATCTACGAGCAGTACTTC. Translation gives CASSVGGQIIYEQYF.

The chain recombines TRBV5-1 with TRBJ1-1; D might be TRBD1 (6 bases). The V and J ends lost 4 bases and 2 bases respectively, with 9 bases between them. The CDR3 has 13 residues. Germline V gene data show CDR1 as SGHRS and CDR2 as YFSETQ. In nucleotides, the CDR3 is TGCGCCAGCAGCCAGACAGGTAACACTGAAGCTTTCTTT. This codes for CASSQTGNTEAFF.

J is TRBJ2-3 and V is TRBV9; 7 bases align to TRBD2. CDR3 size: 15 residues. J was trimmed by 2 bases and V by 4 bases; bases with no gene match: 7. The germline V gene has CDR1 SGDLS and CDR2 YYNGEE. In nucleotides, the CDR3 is TGTGCCAGCAGCACGTCTAGCGGTCCCACAGATACGCAGTATTTT. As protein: CASSTSSGPTDTQYF. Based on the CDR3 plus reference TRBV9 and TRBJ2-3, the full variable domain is DSGVTQTPKHLITATGQRVTLRCSPRSGDLSVYWYQQSLDQGLQFLIQYYNGEERAKGNILERFSAQQFPDLHSELNLSSLELGDSALYFCASSTSSGPTDTQYFGPGTRLTVL.

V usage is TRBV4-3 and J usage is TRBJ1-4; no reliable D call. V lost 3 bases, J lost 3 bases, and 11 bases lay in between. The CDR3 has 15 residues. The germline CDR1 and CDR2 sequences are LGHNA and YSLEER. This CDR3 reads CASSQEEEANEKLFF. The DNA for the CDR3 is TGCGCCAGCAGCCAGGAGGAGGAAGCTAATGAAAAACTGTTTTTT.

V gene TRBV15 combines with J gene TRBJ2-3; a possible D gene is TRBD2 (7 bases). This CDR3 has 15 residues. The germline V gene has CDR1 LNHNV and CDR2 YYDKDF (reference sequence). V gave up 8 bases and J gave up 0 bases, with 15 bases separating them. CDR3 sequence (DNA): TGTGCCACCGGCCCCCGGGGGGCTAGCACAGATACGCAGTATTTT. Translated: CATGPRGASTDTQYF.

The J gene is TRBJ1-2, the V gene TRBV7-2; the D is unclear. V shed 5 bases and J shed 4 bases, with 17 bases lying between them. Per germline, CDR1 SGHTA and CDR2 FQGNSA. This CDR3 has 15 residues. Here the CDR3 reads CASSLQPYLAYGYTF. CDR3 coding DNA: TGTGCCAGCAGCCTACAGCCCTACCTTGCCTATGGCTACACCTTC.

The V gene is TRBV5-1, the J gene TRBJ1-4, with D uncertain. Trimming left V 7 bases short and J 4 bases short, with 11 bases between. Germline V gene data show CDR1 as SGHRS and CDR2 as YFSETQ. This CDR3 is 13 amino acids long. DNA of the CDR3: TGCGCCAGCCGCGGGTCGAATAATGAAAAACTGTTTTTT. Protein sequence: CASRGSNNEKLFF.

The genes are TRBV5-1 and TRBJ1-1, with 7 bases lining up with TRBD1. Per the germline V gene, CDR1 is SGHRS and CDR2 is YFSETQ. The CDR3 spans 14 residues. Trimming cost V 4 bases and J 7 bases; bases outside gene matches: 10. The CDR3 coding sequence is TGCGCCAGCAGCCGCACGAAACAGGGGAGTGAAGCTTTCTTT. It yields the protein CASSRTKQGSEAFF. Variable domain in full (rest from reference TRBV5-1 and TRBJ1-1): KAGVTQTPRYLIKTRGQQVTLSCSPISGHRSVSWYQQTPGQGLQFLFEYFSETQRNKGNFPGRFSGRQFSNSRSEMNVSTLELGDSALYLCASSRTKQGSEAFFGQGTRLTVV.